Following are 24 T cell receptor beta chains from one sample sequenced in a study of glioma-infiltrating T cells (dated by TCRdb to about 2016). Sequenced using an Illumina MiSeq. The iRepertoire nested amplicon-rescue multiplex PCR (arm-PCR) platform was used to amplify TCR alpha and beta CDR3 regions from RNA. The public reads were quality trimmed at Q25 with fastp and then assembled into clones with MiXCR by TCRdb, keeping productive beta chains. Under each unique CDR3 protein, matching rows form one entry showing the most common genes and DNA. This sample comprises over 15,000 distinct CDR3 sequences, roughly 60% of them detected only once. The top ten clonotypes cover about 40% of the sample. Sequenced: glioma tissue, nonneoplastic brain tissue, or PBMCs (not recorded which). These receptors all come from a human donor with low-grade glioma or glioblastoma, undergoing nonglioma brain surgery, or in good health (not recorded which).

Here the CDR3 reads CSASPPAEAFF. DNA of the CDR3: TGCAGTGCCTCCCCTCCCGCTGAAGCTTTCTTT. The rearrangement uses TRBV20-1 and TRBJ1-1; no firm D call. V was pared by 6 bases and J by 6 bases, with 11 bases between. CDR3 size: 11 residues. Germline V gene sequence: CDR1 DFQATT, CDR2 SNEGSKA (reference sequence).

The chain employs TRBV11-2 and TRBJ2-2, with D perhaps matching TRBD1 (5 bases). V was pared by 1 base and J by 3 bases, with 12 bases between. CDR1 and CDR2 (germline): SGHAT, FQNNGV. CDR3 length: 16 amino acids. As DNA, the CDR3 is TGTGCCAGCAGCTTAGTAAGGGGTGAGGACACCGGGGAGCTGTTTTTT. It specifies CASSLVRGEDTGELFF.

This clonotype was seen only a few times. The chain uses TRBV6-1 and TRBJ2-5; tentatively, D is TRBD1 or TRBD2 (5 bases each). The length of the CDR3 is 12 residues. CDR1 MNHNS and CDR2 SASEGT come from the germline V gene. V was trimmed by 5 bases and J by 8 bases, leaving 12 bases between them. For the CDR3, the DNA is TGTGCCAGCAGTCTCCTGGGACGTACCCAGTACTTC. Residues: CASSLLGRTQYF.

For the CDR3, the DNA is TGCAGTACCATTGCAACTAATGAAAAACTGTTTTTT. It specifies CSTIATNEKLFF. The chain links TRBV20-1 to TRBJ1-4; the D is unclear. In germline, CDR1 is DFQATT, CDR2 SNEGSKA (reference sequence). The V and J ends lost 8 bases and 0 bases respectively, with 7 bases between them. This CDR3 comprises 12 residues.

The chain is built from TRBV7-2 and TRBJ2-1; 9 bases are shared with TRBD1. From germline, CDR1 is SGHTA and CDR2 FQGNSA. V lost 8 bases and J lost 7; bases outside the gene matches: 6. This CDR3 region has 13 residues. CDR3 nucleotides: TGTGCCAGCGGGACAGGGCCGCGGAATGAGCAGTTCTTC. Translating it yields CASGTGPRNEQFF.

This clonotype was seen only a few times. A junction end diverges from the germline sequence, so it may reflect a read error. The CDR3 reads CATSGDRGPWYEQYF. The CDR3 DNA follows: TGTGCCACCAGCGGAGACAGGGGGCCGTGGTACGAGCAGTACTTC. The rearrangement links TRBV15 to TRBJ2-7; 10 bases map to TRBD1. Germline V gene lookup returns CDR1 LNHNV and CDR2 YYDKDF (reference sequence). The CDR3 has 15 amino acids.

V is TRBV12-3 or TRBV12-4 and J is TRBJ2-2; D ambiguous. This CDR3 region has 14 residues. V lost 6 bases and J lost 6, with 14 bases in between. In DNA form, the CDR3 reads TGTGCCAGCAGCCCCTTTTCTAATGCCGGGGAGCTGTTTTTT. This sequence encodes CASSPFSNAGELFF.

The rearrangement links TRBV20-1 to TRBJ1-1, with a weak D call TRBD1 (6 bases). The CDR3 is made up of 14 amino acids. Germline assignment: CDR1 DFQATT and CDR2 SNEGSKA (reference sequence). Trimming left V 0 bases short and J 3 bases short, with 11 bases between. As DNA, the CDR3 is TGCAGTGCTAGAGATCGAACAGGGTACACTGAAGCTTTCTTT. The encoded protein is CSARDRTGYTEAFF.

Many counts were recorded for this clonotype. V and J are TRBV24-1 and TRBJ2-7; 8 bases line up with TRBD2. The CDR3 spans 15 residues. V lost 4 bases and J lost 3; bases outside the gene matches: 7. Germline assignment: CDR1 KGHDR and CDR2 SFDVKD. CDR3 DNA sequence: TGTGCCACCAGTGACTCAAGCGGGAGCTACTACGAGCAGTACTTC. Encoded protein: CATSDSSGSYYEQYF.

This sequence joins TRBV27 and TRBJ1-6; 10 bases map to TRBD1. CDR1 MNHEY and CDR2 SMNVEV come from the germline V gene (reference sequence). The trim removed 5 bases at V and 12 bases at J, leaving 13 bases unmatched. The CDR3 sequence is 16 residues long. The CDR3 DNA follows: TGTGCCAGCAGTGATTTGGACAGGGGGTCACATAAACCCCTCCACTTT. As protein: CASSDLDRGSHKPLHF.

CDR3 in amino acids: CASSRLAEGTDTQYF. DNA of the CDR3: TGCGCCAGCAGCCGGTTAGCGGAAGGCACAGATACGCAGTATTTT. This rearrangement joins TRBV4-3 to TRBJ2-3; perhaps TRBD2 as D (6 bases). The CDR3 runs 15 residues. CDR1 is LGHNA and CDR2 is YSLEER in the germline V gene. The germline V and J ends were trimmed by 4 bases and 1 base, with 12 bases remaining between them.

This clonotype is medium-sized by share. The chain combines TRBV4-3 with TRBJ1-5; D is ambiguous. Per the germline V gene, CDR1 is LGHNA and CDR2 is YSLEER. Trimming stripped 2 bases from V and 4 bases from J, with 9 bases between. The CDR3 is 14 residues long. CDR3 loop: CASSQNPMNQPQHF. CDR3 DNA: TGCGCCAGCAGCCAAAACCCCATGAATCAGCCCCAGCATTTT.

V gene TRBV6-2 or TRBV6-3 combines with J gene TRBJ2-1; D call uncertain. Trimming shortened V by 2 bases and J by 0 bases, and 11 bases separated the two germline ends. The CDR3 runs 16 residues. CDR1 MNHEY and CDR2 SVGEGT come from the germline V gene. This CDR3 is CASSYPRGSSYNEQFF. In DNA, the CDR3 is TGTGCCAGCAGTTACCCCCGCGGCTCCTCCTACAATGAGCAGTTCTTC.

The chain uses TRBV20-1 and TRBJ2-3; D might be TRBD2 (6 bases). The CDR3 is made up of 15 amino acids. V was cut by 1 base and J by 1 base, with 12 bases left in between. The germline CDR1 and CDR2 sequences are DFQATT and SNEGSKA (reference sequence). This chain's CDR3 is CSARVLTGGTDTQYF. The CDR3 DNA sequence: TGCAGTGCTAGAGTTTTGACGGGGGGCACAGATACGCAGTATTTT.

This clonotype appeared a few times. CDR3 sequence: CSAKGAGGQPQHF. The CDR3 nucleotides read TGCAGTGCCAAGGGGGCCGGAGGTCAGCCCCAGCATTTT. The rearrangement links TRBV20-1 to TRBJ1-5; 7 bases agree with TRBD1. This CDR3 has 13 residues. V shed 6 bases and J 6 bases; nucleotides not matched to a gene: 8. From germline, CDR1 is DFQATT and CDR2 SNEGSKA (reference sequence).

The rearrangement links TRBV6-6 to TRBJ2-6, with D maybe TRBD1 (6 bases). V lost 6 bases to trimming and J lost 1 base, with 10 bases between them. Germline lookup yields CDR1 MNHNY and CDR2 SVGAGI (reference sequence). The CDR3 is 15 residues long. CDR3 DNA: TGTGCCAGCAGACTAGGGGGTTCTGGGGCCAACGTCCTGACTTTC. This codes for CASRLGGSGANVLTF.

V gene TRBV5-1 combines with J gene TRBJ2-1; D remains ambiguous. Per germline, CDR1 SGHRS and CDR2 YFSETQ. V was pared by 4 bases and J by 8 bases, with 10 bases between. The CDR3 covers 12 residues. The CDR3 loop reads CASSRPGDEQFF. The CDR3 DNA is TGCGCCAGCAGCCGACCCGGCGATGAGCAGTTCTTC.

This clonotype was seen a few times. One junction end disagrees with the germline gene, perhaps due to a read error. CDR3 sequence reads: CASSFVRGDEQFF. DNA of the CDR3: TGTGCCAGCAGTTTCGTGCGTGGGGATGAGCAGTTCTTT. The chain uses TRBV28 and TRBJ2-1; D is uncertain. CDR1 is MDHEN and CDR2 is SYDVKM in the germline V gene. CDR3 size: 13 residues.

This clonotype was seen ten or more times. The chain is built from TRBV20-1 and TRBJ1-4; D not certain. The CDR3 sequence is 14 residues long. V was trimmed by 3 bases and J by 8 bases, leaving 16 bases between them. Per germline, CDR1 DFQATT and CDR2 SNEGSKA (reference sequence). The CDR3 nucleotides are TGCAGTGCTAGCGTGGGGTCAGATGAAGAAAAACTGTTTTTT. This codes for CSASVGSDEEKLFF.

The chain combines TRBV6-2 or TRBV6-3 with TRBJ2-7; maybe TRBD1 (5 bases). This CDR3 is built from 12 residues. V lost 5 bases to trimming and J lost 1 base, with 6 bases between them. CDR1 MNHEY and CDR2 SVGEGT come from the germline V gene. In DNA, the CDR3 is TGTGCCAGCAGTGACAGTTCCTACGAGCAGTACTTC. Its protein product is CASSDSSYEQYF.

The J gene is TRBJ2-7, the V gene TRBV4-3; D is possibly TRBD1 (5 bases). CDR3 length: 13 amino acids. Per the germline V gene, CDR1 is LGHNA and CDR2 is YSLEER. Trimming removed 0 bases at V and 6 bases at J, with 9 bases between. CDR3 sequence: CASSQEGAAEQYF. CDR3 in DNA: TGCGCCAGCAGCCAAGAAGGGGCGGCCGAGCAGTACTTC.

In this sample, this clonotype turned up a few times. The chain employs TRBV29-1 and TRBJ2-2; D gene ambiguous. The germline CDR1 and CDR2 sequences are SQVTM and ANQGSEA. With 6 bases removed from V and 3 bases from J, the gap between germline ends came to 8 bases. The CDR3 consists of 12 residues. In DNA form, the CDR3 reads TGCAGCGTCCTCTCAGACACCGGGGAGCTGTTTTTT. Translated, it gives CSVLSDTGELFF.

V gene TRBV20-1 combines with J gene TRBJ2-7; perhaps TRBD1 as D (5 bases). This CDR3 region has 13 residues. V was pared by 3 bases and J by 0 bases, with 9 bases between. Germline CDR1 and CDR2: DFQATT and SNEGSKA (reference sequence). The CDR3 DNA reads TGCAGTGCTAGTTACAGGACCTCCTACGAGCAGTACTTC. This codes for CSASYRTSYEQYF.

The sample holds many counts of this clonotype. This chain links TRBV28 with TRBJ1-1; D might be TRBD1 (6 bases). The CDR3 has 15 residues. CDR1 MDHEN and CDR2 SYDVKM come from the germline V gene. The ends were cut back, 8 bases at V and 1 base at J, with 17 bases in the middle. The CDR3 DNA is TGTGCCAGCGGGCATCGGGGGGCGGGGAACACTGAAGCTTTCTTT. Its protein is CASGHRGAGNTEAFF.